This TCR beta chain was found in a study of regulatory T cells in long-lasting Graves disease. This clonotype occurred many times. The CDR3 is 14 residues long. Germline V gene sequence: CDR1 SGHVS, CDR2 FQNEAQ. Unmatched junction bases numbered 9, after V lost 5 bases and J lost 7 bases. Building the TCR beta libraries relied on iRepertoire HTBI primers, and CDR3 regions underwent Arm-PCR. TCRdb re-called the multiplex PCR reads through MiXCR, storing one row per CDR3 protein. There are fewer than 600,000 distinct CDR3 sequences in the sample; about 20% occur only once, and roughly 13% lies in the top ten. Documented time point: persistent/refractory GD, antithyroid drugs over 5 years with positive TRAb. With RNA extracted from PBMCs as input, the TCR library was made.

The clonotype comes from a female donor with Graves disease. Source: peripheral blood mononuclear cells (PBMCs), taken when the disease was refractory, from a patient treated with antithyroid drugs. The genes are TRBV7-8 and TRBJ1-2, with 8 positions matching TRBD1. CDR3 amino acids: CASSVDREGSGYTF. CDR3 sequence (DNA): TGTGCCAGCAGCGTGGACAGGGAAGGATCTGGCTACACCTTC.